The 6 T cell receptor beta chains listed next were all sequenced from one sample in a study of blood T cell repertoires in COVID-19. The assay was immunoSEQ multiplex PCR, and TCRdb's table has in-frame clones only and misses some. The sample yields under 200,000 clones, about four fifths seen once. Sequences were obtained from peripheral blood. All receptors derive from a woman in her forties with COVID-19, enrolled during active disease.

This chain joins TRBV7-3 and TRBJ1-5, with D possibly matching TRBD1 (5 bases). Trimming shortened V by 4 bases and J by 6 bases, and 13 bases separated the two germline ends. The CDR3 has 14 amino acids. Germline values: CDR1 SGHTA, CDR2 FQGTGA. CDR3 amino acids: CASSSADTGQPQHF. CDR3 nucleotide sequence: TGTGCCAGCAGCTCGGCGGACACGGGTCAGCCCCAGCATTTT. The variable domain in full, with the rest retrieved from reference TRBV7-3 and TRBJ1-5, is GAGVSQTPSNKVTEKGKYVELRCDPISGHTALYWYRQSLGQGPEFLIYFQGTGAADDSGLPNDRFFAVRPEGSVSTLKIQRTERGDSAVYLCASSSADTGQPQHFGDGTRLSIL.

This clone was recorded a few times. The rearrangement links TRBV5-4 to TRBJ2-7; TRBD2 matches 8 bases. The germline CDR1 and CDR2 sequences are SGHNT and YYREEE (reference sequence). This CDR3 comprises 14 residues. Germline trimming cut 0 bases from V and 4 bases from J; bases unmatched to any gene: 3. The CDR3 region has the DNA TGTGCCAGCAGCTTGGGAGCGGGAGAGTACGAGCAGTACTTC. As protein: CASSLGAGEYEQYF.

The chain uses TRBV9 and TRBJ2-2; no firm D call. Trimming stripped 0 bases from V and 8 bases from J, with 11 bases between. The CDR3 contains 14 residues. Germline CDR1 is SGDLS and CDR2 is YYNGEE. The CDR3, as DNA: TGTGCCAGCAGCGTAGCCCCCGAGAGAGGGGAGCTGTTTTTT. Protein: CASSVAPERGELFF.

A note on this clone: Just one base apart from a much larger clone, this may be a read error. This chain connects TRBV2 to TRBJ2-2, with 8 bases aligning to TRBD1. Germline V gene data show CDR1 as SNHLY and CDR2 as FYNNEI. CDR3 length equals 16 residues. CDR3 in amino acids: CANSDQGALNTGELFF. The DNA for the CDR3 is TGTGCCAACAGTGACCAGGGGGCCCTAAACACCGGGGAGCTGTTTTTT.

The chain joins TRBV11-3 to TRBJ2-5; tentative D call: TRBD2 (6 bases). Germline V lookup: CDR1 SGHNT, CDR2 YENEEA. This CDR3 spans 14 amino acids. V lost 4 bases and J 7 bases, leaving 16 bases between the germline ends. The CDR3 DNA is TGTGCCAGCAGCTCCGGGAGTGTCGGCGGGACCCAGTACTTC. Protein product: CASSSGSVGGTQYF.

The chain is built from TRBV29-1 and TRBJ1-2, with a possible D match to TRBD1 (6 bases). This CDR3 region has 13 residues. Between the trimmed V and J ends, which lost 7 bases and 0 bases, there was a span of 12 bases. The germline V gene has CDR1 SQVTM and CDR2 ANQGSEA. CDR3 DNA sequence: TGCAGCGCTCGGGACACCGCTAACTATGGCTACACCTTC. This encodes CSARDTANYGYTF.